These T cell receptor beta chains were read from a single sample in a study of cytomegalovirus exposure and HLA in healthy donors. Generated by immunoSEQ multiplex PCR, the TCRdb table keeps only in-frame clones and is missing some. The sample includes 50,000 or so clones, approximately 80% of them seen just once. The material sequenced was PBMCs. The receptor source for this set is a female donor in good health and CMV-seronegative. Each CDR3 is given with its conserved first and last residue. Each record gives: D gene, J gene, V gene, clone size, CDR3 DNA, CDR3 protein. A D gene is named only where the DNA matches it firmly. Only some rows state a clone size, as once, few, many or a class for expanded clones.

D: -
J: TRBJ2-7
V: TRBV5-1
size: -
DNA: TGCGCCAGCAGCCCTACAGACAGTTTTTCGCGTGGGCAGTACTTC
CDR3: CASSPTDSFSRGQYF

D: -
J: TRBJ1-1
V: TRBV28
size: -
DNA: TGTGCCAGCAATTACCCCAGGAAGAGGGGGTCCTTGAACACTGAAGCTTTCTTT
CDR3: CASNYPRKRGSLNTEAFF

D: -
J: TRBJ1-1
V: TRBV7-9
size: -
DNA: TGTGCCAGCAGACCAGGGTCCACTGAAGCTTTCTTT
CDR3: CASRPGSTEAFF

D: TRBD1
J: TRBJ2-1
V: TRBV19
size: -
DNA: TGTGCCAGTAGTATAGCGGGGACAGGGGGGCCGTTCTTC
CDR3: CASSIAGTGGPFF

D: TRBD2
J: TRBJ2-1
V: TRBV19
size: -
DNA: TGTGCCACCGGGGGGGGGCTAGCGGGAGGAGTTTGGGGCTCCTACAATGAGCAGTTCTTC
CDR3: CATGGGLAGGVWGSYNEQFF

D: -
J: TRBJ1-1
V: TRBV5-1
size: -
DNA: TGCGCCAGCAGCTTGGATGGCGGGTCAGTTGAAGCTTTCTTT
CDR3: CASSLDGGSVEAFF

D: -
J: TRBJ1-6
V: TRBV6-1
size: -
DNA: TGTGCCAGCAGTGAGGGCTTTAATTCACCCCTCCACTTT
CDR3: CASSEGFNSPLHF

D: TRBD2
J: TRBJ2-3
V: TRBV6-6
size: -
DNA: TGTGCCAGCAGTTACGGCGGGAGGAGGGCAGATACGCAGTATTTT
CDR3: CASSYGGRRADTQYF

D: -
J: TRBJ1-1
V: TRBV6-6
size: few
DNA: TGTGCCAGCAGTCTCGACAGGAGGGAAGCTTTCTTT
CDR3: CASSLDRREAFF

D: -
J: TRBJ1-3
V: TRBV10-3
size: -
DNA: TGTGCCATCAGTGAGTCGAACGGGAAAAACACCATATATTTT
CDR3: CAISESNGKNTIYF